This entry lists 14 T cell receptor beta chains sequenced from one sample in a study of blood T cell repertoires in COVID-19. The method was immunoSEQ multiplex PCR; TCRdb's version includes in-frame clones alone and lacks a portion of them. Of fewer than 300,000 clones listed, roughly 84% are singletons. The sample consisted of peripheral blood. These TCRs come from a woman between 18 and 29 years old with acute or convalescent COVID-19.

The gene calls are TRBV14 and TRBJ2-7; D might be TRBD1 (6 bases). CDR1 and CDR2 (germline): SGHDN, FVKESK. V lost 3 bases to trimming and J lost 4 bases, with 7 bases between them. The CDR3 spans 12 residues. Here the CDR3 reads CASSHQGYEQYF. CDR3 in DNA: TGTGCCAGCAGCCACCAGGGGTACGAGCAGTACTTC.

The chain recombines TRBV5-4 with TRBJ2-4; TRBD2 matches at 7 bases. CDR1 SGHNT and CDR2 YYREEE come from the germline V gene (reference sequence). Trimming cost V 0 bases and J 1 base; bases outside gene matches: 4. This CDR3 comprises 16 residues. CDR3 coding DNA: TGTGCCAGCAGCTTGGGTAGGCGGGGGGCCAAAAACATTCAGTACTTC. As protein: CASSLGRRGAKNIQYF.

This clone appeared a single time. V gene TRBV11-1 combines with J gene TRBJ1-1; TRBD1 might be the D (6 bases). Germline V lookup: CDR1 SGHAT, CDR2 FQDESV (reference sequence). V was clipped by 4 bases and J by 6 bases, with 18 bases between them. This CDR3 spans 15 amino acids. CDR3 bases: TGTGCCAGCAGCTCGGTCAGACCAGGGGTGCCTGAAGCTTTCTTT. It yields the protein CASSSVRPGVPEAFF.

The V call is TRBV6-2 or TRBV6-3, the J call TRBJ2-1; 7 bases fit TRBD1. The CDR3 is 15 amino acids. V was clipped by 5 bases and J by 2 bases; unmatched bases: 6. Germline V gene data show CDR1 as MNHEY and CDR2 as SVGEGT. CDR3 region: CASSRDSTTYNEQFF. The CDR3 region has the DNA TGTGCCAGCAGTAGGGACAGCACTACCTACAATGAGCAGTTCTTC.

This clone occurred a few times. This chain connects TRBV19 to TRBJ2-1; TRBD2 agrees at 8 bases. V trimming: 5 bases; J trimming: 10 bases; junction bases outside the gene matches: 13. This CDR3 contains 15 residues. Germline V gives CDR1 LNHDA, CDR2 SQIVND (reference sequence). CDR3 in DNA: TGTGCCAGTAGTCGGGCACTAGCGGCCCTTTCGGAGCAGTTCTTC. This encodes CASSRALAALSEQFF.

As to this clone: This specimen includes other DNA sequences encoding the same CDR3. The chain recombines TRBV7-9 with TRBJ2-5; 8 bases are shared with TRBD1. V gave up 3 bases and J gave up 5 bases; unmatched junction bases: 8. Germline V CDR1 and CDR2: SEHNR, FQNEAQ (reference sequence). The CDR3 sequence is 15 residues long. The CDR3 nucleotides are TGTGCCAGCAGCTTTATAGGACAGGGCCGGGAGACCCAGTACTTC. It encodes CASSFIGQGRETQYF.

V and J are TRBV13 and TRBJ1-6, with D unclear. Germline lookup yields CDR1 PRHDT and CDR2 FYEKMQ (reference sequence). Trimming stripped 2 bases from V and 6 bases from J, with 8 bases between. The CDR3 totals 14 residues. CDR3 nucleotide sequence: TGTGCCAGCAGCTTACAACTGAGTAATTCACCCCTCCACTTT. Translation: CASSLQLSNSPLHF.

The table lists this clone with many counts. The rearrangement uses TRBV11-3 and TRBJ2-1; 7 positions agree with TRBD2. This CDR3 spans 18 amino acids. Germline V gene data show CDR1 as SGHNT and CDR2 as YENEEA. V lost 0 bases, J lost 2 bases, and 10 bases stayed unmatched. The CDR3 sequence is CASSLDQGGSRAYNEQFF. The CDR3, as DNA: TGTGCCAGCAGCTTAGATCAGGGCGGGAGTAGGGCCTACAATGAGCAGTTCTTC.

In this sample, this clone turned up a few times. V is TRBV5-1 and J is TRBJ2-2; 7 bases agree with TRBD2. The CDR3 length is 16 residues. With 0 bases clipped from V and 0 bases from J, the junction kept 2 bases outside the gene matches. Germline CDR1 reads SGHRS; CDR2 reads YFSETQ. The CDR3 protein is CASSLALAPNTGELFF. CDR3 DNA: TGCGCCAGCAGCTTGGCACTAGCGCCGAACACCGGGGAGCTGTTTTTT.

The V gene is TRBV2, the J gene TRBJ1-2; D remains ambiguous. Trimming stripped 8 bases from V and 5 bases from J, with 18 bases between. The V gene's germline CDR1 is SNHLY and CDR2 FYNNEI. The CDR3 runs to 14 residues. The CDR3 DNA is TGTGCCAGCGCCCCCACCGGGGTGCCTTATGGCTACACCTTC. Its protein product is CASAPTGVPYGYTF.

The CDR3 reads CASSSVIKDKNTGELFF. DNA for the CDR3: TGCGCCAGCAGCTCCGTTATTAAGGACAAGAACACCGGGGAGCTGTTTTTT. The V gene is TRBV5-1, the J gene TRBJ2-2; TRBD1 is a possible D gene (5 bases). Between the trimmed V and J ends, which lost 3 bases and 1 base, there was a span of 16 bases. Germline-derived CDR1 and CDR2 are SGHRS and YFSETQ. The CDR3 spans 17 residues.

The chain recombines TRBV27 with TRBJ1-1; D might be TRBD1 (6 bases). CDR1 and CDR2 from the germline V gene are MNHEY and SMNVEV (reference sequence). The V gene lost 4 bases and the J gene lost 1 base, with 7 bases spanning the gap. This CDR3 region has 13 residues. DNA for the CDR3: TGTGCCAGCAGTTGGGGACAGAACACTGAAGCTTTCTTT. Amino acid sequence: CASSWGQNTEAFF.

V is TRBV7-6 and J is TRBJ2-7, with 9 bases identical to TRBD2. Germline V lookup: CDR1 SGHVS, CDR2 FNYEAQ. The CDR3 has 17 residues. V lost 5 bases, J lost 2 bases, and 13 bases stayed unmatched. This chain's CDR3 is CASSPRRLTSGAYEQYF. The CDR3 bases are TGTGCCAGCAGCCCGCGAAGGCTGACTAGCGGAGCCTACGAGCAGTACTTC.

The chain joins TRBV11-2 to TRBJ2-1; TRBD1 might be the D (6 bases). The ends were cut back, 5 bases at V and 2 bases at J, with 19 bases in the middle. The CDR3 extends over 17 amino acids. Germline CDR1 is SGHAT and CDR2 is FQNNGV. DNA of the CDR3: TGTGCCAGCAGCCTCGACAGGACTCCCCGACCCTACAATGAGCAGTTCTTC. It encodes CASSLDRTPRPYNEQFF.